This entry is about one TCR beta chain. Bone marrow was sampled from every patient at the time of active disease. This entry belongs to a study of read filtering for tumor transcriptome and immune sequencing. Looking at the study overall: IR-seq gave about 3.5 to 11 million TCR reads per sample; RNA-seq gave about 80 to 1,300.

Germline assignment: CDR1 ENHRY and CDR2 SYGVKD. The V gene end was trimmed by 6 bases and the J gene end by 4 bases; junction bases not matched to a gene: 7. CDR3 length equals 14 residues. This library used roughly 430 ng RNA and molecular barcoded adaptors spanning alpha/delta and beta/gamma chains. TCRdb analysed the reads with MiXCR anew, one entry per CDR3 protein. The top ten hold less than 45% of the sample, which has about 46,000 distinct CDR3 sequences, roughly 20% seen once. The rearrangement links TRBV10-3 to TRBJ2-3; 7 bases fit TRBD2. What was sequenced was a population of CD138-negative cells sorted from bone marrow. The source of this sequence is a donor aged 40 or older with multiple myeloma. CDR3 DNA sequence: TGTGCCATCAGGGCGAGCGGGAAGTCAGATACGCAGTATTTT. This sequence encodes CAIRASGKSDTQYF.